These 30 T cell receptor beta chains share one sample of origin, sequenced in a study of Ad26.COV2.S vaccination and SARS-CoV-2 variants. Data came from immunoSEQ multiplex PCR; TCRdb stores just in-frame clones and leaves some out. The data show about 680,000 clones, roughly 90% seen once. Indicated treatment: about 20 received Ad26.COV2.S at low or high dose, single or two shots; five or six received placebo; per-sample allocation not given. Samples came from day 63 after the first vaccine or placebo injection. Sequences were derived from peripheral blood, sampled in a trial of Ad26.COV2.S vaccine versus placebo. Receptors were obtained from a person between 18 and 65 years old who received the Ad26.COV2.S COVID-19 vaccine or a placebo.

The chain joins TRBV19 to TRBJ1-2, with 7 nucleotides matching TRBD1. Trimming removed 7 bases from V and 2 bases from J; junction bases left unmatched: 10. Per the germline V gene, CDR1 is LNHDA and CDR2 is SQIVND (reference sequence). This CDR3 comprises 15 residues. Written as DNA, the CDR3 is TGTGCCAGTACCTCACGACAGGGACAAAACTATGGCTACACCTTC. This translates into CASTSRQGQNYGYTF.

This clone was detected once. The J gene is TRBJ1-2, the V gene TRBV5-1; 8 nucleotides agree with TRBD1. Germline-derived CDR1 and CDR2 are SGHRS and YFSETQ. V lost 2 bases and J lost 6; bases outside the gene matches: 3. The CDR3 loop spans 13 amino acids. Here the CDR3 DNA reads TGCGCCAGCAGCTTAGACAGGGGCGATGGCTACACCTTC. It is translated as CASSLDRGDGYTF.

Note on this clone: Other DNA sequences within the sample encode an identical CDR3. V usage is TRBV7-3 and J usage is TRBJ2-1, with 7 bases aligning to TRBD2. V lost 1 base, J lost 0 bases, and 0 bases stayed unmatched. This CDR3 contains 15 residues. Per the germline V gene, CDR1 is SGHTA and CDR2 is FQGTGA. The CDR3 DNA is TGTGCCAGCAGCTTAAGCGGGAGCTCCTACAATGAGCAGTTCTTC. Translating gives CASSLSGSSYNEQFF. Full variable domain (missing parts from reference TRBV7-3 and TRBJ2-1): GAGVSQTPSNKVTEKGKYVELRCDPISGHTALYWYRQSLGQGPEFLIYFQGTGAADDSGLPNDRFFAVRPEGSVSTLKIQRTERGDSAVYLCASSLSGSSYNEQFFGPGTRLTVL.

The CDR3 loop is CASSIGLAEPVGELFF. In DNA form, the CDR3 reads TGTGCCAGTAGTATCGGCCTAGCGGAACCAGTCGGGGAGCTGTTTTTT. The chain uses TRBV19 and TRBJ2-2, with 7 bases lining up with TRBD2. Germline values: CDR1 LNHDA, CDR2 SQIVND (reference sequence). V trimming: 3 bases; J trimming: 7 bases; junction bases outside the gene matches: 11. This CDR3 spans 16 amino acids.

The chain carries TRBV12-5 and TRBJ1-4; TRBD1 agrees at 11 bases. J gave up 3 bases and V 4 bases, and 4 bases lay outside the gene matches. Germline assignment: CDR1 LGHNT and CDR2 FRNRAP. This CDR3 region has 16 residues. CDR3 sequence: CASGWTGGSANEKLFF. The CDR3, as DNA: TGTGCTAGTGGTTGGACAGGGGGCTCGGCTAATGAAAAACTGTTTTTT.

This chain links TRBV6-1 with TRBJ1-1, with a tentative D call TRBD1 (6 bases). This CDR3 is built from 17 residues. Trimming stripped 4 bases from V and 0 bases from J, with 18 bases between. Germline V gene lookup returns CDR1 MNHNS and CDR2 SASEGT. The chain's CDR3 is CASSGLQGIDMNTEAFF. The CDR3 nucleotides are TGTGCCAGCAGTGGACTGCAGGGGATTGATATGAACACTGAAGCTTTCTTT.

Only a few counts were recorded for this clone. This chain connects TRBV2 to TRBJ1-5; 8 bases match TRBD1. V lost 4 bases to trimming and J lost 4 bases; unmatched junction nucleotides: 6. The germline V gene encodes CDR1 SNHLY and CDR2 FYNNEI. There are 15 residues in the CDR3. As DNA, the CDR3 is TGTGCCAGCAGTGCAGCGACAGGGGTTAATCAGCCCCAGCATTTT. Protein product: CASSAATGVNQPQHF. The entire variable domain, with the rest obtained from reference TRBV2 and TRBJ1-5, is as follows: EPEVTQTPSHQVTQMGQEVILRCVPISNHLYFYWYRQILGQKVEFLVSFYNNEISEKSEIFDDQFSVERPDGSNFTLKIRSTKLEDSAMYFCASSAATGVNQPQHFGDGTRLSIL.

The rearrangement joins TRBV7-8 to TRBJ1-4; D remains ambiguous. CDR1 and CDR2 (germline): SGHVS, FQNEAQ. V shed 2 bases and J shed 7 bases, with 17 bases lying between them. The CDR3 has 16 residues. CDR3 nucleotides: TGTGCCAGCAGCTTAAGGGCTCGAGGGTTAACTGAAAAACTGTTTTTT. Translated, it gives CASSLRARGLTEKLFF.

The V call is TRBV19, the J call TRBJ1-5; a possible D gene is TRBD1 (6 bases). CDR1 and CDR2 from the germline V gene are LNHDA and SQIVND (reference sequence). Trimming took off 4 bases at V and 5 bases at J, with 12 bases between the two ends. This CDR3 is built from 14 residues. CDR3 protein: CASSKGQGHQPQHF. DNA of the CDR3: TGTGCCAGTAGTAAAGGGCAGGGGCATCAGCCCCAGCATTTT.

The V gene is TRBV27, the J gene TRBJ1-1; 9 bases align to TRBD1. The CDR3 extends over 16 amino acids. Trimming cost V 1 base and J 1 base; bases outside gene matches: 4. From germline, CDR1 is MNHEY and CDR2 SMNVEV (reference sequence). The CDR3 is CASSLLGTGWNTEAFF. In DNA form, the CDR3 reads TGTGCCAGCAGTTTATTGGGGACAGGGTGGAACACTGAAGCTTTCTTT.

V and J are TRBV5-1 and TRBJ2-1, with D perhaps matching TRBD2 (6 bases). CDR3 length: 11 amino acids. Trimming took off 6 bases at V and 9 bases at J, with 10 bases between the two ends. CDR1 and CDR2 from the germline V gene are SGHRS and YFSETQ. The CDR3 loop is CASILGGEQFF. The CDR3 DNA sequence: TGCGCCAGCATCCTGGGGGGTGAGCAGTTCTTC.

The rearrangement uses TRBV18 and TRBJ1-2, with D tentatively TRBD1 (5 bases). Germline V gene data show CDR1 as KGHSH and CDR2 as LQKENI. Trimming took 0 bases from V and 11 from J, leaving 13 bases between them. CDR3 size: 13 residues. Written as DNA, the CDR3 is TGTGCCAGCTCACCACCGGGGGTTCTGGAATACACCTTC. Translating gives CASSPPGVLEYTF.

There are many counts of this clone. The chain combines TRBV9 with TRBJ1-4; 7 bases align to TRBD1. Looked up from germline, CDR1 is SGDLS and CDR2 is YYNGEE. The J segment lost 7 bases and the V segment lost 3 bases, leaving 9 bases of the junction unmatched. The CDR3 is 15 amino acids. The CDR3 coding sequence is TGTGCCAGCAGCGCCCAGAGGGGGCGCGGTGAAAAACTGTTTTTT. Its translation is CASSAQRGRGEKLFF.

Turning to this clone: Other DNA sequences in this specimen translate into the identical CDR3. The CDR3, as DNA: TGCGCCAGCAGCTTAGCCTACAATGAGCAGTTCTTC. It codes for CASSLAYNEQFF. The chain employs TRBV5-1 and TRBJ2-1; no definite D call. Germline lookup yields CDR1 SGHRS and CDR2 YFSETQ. V was trimmed by 2 bases and J by 2 bases, leaving 2 bases between them. The CDR3 totals 12 residues. The variable domain in full, completed from reference TRBV5-1 and TRBJ2-1, reads KAGVTQTPRYLIKTRGQQVTLSCSPISGHRSVSWYQQTPGQGLQFLFEYFSETQRNKGNFPGRFSGRQFSNSRSEMNVSTLELGDSALYLCASSLAYNEQFFGPGTRLTVL.

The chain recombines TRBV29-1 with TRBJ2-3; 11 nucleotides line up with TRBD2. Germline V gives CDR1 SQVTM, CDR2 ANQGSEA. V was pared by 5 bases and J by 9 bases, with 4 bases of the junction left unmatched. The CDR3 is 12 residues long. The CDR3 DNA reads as TGCAGCGTTTGGGTAGCGGGAGGGACGCAGTATTTT. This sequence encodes CSVWVAGGTQYF.

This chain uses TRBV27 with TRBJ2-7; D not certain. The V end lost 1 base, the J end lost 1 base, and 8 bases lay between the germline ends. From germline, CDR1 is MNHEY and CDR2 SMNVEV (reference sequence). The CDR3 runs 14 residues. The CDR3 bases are TGTGCCAGCAGTTTATGGGCTACGTCCTACGAGCAGTACTTC. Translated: CASSLWATSYEQYF.

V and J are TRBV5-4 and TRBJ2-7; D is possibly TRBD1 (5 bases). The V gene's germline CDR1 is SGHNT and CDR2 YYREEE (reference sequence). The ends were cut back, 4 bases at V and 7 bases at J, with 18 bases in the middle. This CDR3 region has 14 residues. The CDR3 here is CASSEQMGPREQYF. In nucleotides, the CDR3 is TGTGCCAGCAGCGAACAAATGGGGCCGAGAGAGCAGTACTTC.

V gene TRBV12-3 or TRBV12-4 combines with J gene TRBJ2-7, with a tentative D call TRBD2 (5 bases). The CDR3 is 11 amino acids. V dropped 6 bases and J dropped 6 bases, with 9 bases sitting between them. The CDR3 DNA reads TGTGCCAGCAGCATCGGAGGCGAGCAGTACTTC. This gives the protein CASSIGGEQYF.

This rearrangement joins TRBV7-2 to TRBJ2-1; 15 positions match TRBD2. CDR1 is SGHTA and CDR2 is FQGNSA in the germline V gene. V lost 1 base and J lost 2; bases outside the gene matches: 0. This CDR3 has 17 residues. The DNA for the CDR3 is TGTGCCAGCAGCTTAGGGACTAGCGGGAGGGCCTACAATGAGCAGTTCTTC. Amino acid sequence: CASSLGTSGRAYNEQFF.

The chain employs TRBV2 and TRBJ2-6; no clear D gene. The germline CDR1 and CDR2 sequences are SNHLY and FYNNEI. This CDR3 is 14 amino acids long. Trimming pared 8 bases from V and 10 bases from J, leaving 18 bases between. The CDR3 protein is CASHPVLGLNVLTF. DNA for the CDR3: TGTGCCAGCCACCCCGTTTTGGGTCTTAACGTCCTGACTTTC.

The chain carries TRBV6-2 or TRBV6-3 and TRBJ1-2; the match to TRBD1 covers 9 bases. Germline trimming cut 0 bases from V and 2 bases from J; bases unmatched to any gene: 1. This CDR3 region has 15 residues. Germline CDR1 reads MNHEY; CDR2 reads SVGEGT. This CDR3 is CASSYSGTGNYGYTF. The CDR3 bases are TGTGCCAGCAGTTACTCCGGGACAGGGAACTATGGCTACACCTTC.

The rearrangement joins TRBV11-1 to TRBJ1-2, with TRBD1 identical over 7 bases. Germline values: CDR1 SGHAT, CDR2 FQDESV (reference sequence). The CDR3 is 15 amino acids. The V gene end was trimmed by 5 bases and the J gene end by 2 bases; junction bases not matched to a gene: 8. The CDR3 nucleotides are TGTGCCAGCAGCCCGACAGGGACCCTCAACTATGGCTACACCTTC. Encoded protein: CASSPTGTLNYGYTF.

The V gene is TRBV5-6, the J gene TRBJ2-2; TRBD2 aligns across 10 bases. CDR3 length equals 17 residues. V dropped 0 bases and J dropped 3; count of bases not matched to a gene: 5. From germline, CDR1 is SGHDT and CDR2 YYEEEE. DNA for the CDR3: TGTGCCAGCAGCTTGGCTAGCGGGAGCTTGTACACCGGGGAGCTGTTTTTT. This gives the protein CASSLASGSLYTGELFF.

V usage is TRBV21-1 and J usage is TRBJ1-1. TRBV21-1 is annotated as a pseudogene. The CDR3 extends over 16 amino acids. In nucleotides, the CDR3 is TGTGCCAGCAGCAAAGTTTTGGGACATAGCGGGACTGAAGCTTTCTTT. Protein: CASSKVLGHSGTEAFF.

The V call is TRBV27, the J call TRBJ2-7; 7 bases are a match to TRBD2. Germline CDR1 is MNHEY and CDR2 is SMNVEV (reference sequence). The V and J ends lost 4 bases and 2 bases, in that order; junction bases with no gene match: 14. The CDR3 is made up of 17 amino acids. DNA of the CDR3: TGTGCCAGCAGTTCTCGGGGGGTGGCTAGCGGCCCCTACGAGCAGTACTTC. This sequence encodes CASSSRGVASGPYEQYF.

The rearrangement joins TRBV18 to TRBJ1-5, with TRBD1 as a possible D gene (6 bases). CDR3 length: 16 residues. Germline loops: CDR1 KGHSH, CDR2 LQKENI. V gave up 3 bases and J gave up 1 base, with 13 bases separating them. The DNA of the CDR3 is TGTGCCAGCTCACCGGAACAGGGAGGAAGCAATCAGCCCCAGCATTTT. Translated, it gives CASSPEQGGSNQPQHF.

In DNA form, the CDR3 reads TGTGCCAGCGGTACAGGGGGCGACGAGCAGTACTTC. Its protein is CASGTGGDEQYF. The chain links TRBV5-5 to TRBJ2-7; the match to TRBD1 covers 9 bases. CDR1 is SGHKS, CDR2 YYEKEE, per germline (reference sequence). The CDR3 is 12 residues long. The V segment lost 7 bases and the J segment 5 bases; nucleotides outside the gene matches: 4.

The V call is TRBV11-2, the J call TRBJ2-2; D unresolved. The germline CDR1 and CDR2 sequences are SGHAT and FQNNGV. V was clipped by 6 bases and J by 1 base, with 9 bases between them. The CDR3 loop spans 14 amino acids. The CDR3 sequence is CASRRTLNTGELFF. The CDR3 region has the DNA TGTGCCAGCAGACGAACCCTGAACACCGGGGAGCTGTTTTTT.

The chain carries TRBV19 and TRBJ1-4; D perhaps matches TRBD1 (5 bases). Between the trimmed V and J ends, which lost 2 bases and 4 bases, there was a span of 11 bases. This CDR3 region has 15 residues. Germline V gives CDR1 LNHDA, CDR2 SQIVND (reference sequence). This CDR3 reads CASSIRGKGNEKLFF. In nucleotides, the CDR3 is TGTGCCAGTAGTATACGGGGGAAGGGTAATGAAAAACTGTTTTTT.

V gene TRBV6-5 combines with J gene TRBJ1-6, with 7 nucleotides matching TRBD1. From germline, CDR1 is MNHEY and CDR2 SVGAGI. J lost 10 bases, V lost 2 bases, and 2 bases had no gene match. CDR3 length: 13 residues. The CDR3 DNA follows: TGTGCCAGCAGTTACGCCAGGGGGTCACCCCTCCACTTT. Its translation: CASSYARGSPLHF.